This TCR beta chain is from a study of shared T cell receptors in the human thymus. Of note for this clone: In the same sample, other DNA sequences code for this CDR3.

Here immunoSEQ multiplex PCR was the method, and the copy in TCRdb shows in-frame clones only, minus some. The repertoire holds some 700,000 clones, with approximately 83% as singletons. These data were also filed under a second study, of human thymus T cells. As that study records: Thymic material originated from resections removed in the course of corrective heart surgery.

Sequenced: thymocytes. This sequence originates from a girl under three years old with a congenital heart defect.

The CDR3 loop is CASSTGNYGYTF. CDR3 coding DNA: TGTGCCAGCAGTACAGGGAACTATGGCTACACCTTC. The V gene is TRBV6-5, the J gene TRBJ1-2; D is perhaps TRBD1 (6 bases). The CDR3 consists of 12 residues. V lost 5 bases, J lost 2 bases, and 6 bases lay in between. The germline V gene has CDR1 MNHEY and CDR2 SVGAGI.